What follows describes a single TCR beta chain. Its antigen remains unidentified. The limits of the CDR3 on the DNA are not certain, so only TCRdb's listed CDR3 is given. Use of 60 Vbeta and 13 Jbeta primers characterized the PCR. The data were produced by immunoSEQ multiplex PCR, yet TCRdb's version contains in-frame clones alone and is incomplete. The data hold more than 95,000 clones, with over 70% observed a single time. Per germline, CDR1 GTSNPN and CDR2 SVGIG (reference sequence). The CDR3 is 13 amino acids long, termini counted. This sample was included in a study of cytomegalovirus exposure and HLA in healthy donors. Overall study results and limits: V- and J-gene trimming of TCR beta was linked (in a later analysis) to a missense DCLRE1C variant. The productive fraction for most TCR beta V segments was about 87% or about 30% in an earlier analysis. Sequencing likely produced, as an artifact, a cluster of highly shared sequence variants.

Sequenced input: PBMCs. This clonotype was obtained from a woman between 50 and 59 years old in good health and CMV-seronegative. V usage is TRBV30 and J usage is TRBJ2-4; the table names TRBD1, a call not compared with the DNA. CDR3 sequence reads: CAWSWGEGATEYF.